The 11 T cell receptor beta chains listed next were all sequenced from one sample in a study of blood T cells in healthy people across ages (dated by TCRdb to 2013 to 2016). Receptor libraries were prepared by 5' RACE. The data were produced on an Illumina HiSeq 2500. A second PCR of about 6 to 11 cycles was performed with a sample-barcoded 5' primer and a J-beta primer mix. In-frame beta chains were kept once TCRdb had trimmed the public reads at Q25 with fastp and called clones with MiXCR. CDR3 protein sequences are deduplicated, and each keeps its most common genes and DNA. This sample gives about 1.8 million distinct CDR3 sequences in total; just under 50% of them show up just once. Of the sample, 2% to 2.5% is held by the ten largest clones. Sequenced sample: blood. These receptors all stem from a middle-aged woman in good health.

The rearrangement uses TRBV10-3 and TRBJ2-3; D unclear. Trimming removed 3 bases at V and 1 base at J, with 11 bases between. CDR1 and CDR2 from the germline V gene are ENHRY and SYGVKD. This CDR3 contains 15 residues. CDR3 in DNA: TGTGCCATCAGTGAAACCGGACCGCGCACAGATACGCAGTATTTT. This codes for CAISETGPRTDTQYF.

A few counts support this clonotype. The rearrangement links TRBV28 to TRBJ1-6, with D tentatively TRBD1 (6 bases). CDR1 and CDR2 (germline): MDHEN, SYDVKM. Trimming cost V 8 bases and J 2 bases, with 13 bases left between them. This CDR3 is built from 15 residues. CDR3 sequence (DNA): TGTGCCAGCTTCCCCAGGGGTACCTATAATTCACCCCTCCACTTT. Its protein is CASFPRGTYNSPLHF. Drawing the rest from reference TRBV28 and TRBJ1-6, the complete variable domain is DVKVTQSSRYLVKRTGEKVFLECVQDMDHENMFWYRQDPGLGLRLIYFSYDVKMKEKGDIPEGYSVSREKKERFSLILESASTNQTSMYLCASFPRGTYNSPLHFGNGTRLTVT.

This clonotype was recorded a few times. The chain combines TRBV7-9 with TRBJ1-2; 10 nucleotides align to TRBD1. This CDR3 comprises 17 residues. J gave up 3 bases and V 4 bases, and 11 bases lay outside the gene matches. Germline CDR1 and CDR2: SEHNR and FQNEAQ (reference sequence). Here the CDR3 DNA reads TGTGCCAGCAGCTCGCTTGACAGGGGGCTGAGAGACTATGGCTACACCTTC. This gives the protein CASSSLDRGLRDYGYTF.

The gene calls are TRBV4-3 and TRBJ1-4; 7 bases agree with TRBD1. Per the germline V gene, CDR1 is LGHNA and CDR2 is YSLEER. This CDR3 comprises 15 residues. V gave up 3 bases and J gave up 4 bases; unmatched junction bases: 5. CDR3 sequence: CASSHGDRDNEKLFF. The DNA of the CDR3 is TGCGCCAGCAGCCATGGAGACAGGGATAATGAAAAACTGTTTTTT.

V usage is TRBV10-3 and J usage is TRBJ2-7, with 11 bases aligning to TRBD2. V lost 5 bases, J lost 1 base, and 1 base stayed unmatched. CDR3 length equals 14 residues. CDR1 and CDR2 (germline): ENHRY, SYGVKD. CDR3 bases: TGTGCCATCAGTACTAGCGGGGGATCCTACGAGCAGTACTTC. Its protein is CAISTSGGSYEQYF.

This clonotype showed up just a few times. In DNA, the CDR3 is TGTGCCAGCAGCGTGGAGGGCAGGAATTCACCCCTCCACTTT. Protein sequence: CASSVEGRNSPLHF. The gene calls are TRBV9 and TRBJ1-6; D not certain. From germline, CDR1 is SGDLS and CDR2 YYNGEE. The length of the CDR3 is 14 residues. Trimming removed 2 bases at V and 7 bases at J, with 10 bases between.

The chain couples TRBV5-1 to TRBJ2-1; D is perhaps TRBD2 (6 bases). Germline values: CDR1 SGHRS, CDR2 YFSETQ. Trimming left V 0 bases short and J 9 bases short, with 16 bases between. CDR3 length: 15 amino acids. The CDR3 sequence: CASSLVGPAGGEQFF. The DNA of the CDR3 is TGCGCCAGCAGCTTGGTCGGACCAGCGGGCGGTGAGCAGTTCTTC.

The rearrangement links TRBV2 to TRBJ1-2, with 9 bases lining up with TRBD1. The CDR3 contains 12 residues. Germline CDR1 SNHLY, CDR2 FYNNEI. With 10 bases clipped from V and 6 bases from J, the junction kept 6 bases outside the gene matches. The chain's CDR3 is CATDRGMDGYTF. CDR3 coding DNA: TGTGCCACCGACAGGGGGATGGATGGCTACACCTTC.

Turning to this clonotype: Germline and junction disagree at one end, which may indicate a read error. The rearrangement links TRBV5-1 to TRBJ2-5; maybe TRBD2 (5 bases). The DNA end lines up better with TRBJ2-7; the J call may be wrong. The CDR3 spans 16 residues. CDR1 is SGHRS, CDR2 YFSETQ, per germline. The chain's CDR3 is CASSLDRGRRPGEQYF. The CDR3 nucleotides read TGTGCCAGCAGCTTGGATAGAGGGAGACGTCCGGGCGAGCAGTACTTC.

The rearrangement links TRBV12-3 or TRBV12-4 to TRBJ2-1; 8 bases fit TRBD1. Unmatched junction bases numbered 9, after V lost 10 bases and J lost 1 base. The CDR3 contains 15 residues. The CDR3 nucleotides are TGTGCCAACAGGAAACAGGGGGGTTCCTACAATGAGCAGTTCTTC. Its translation is CANRKQGGSYNEQFF.

This chain links TRBV3-1 with TRBJ1-2; perhaps TRBD1 as D (6 bases). The CDR3 runs to 14 residues. Germline V lookup: CDR1 LGHDT, CDR2 YNNKEL (reference sequence). The V end was cut by 4 bases, the J end by 4 bases, with 13 bases between. This chain's CDR3 is CASSLGRGTYGYTF. In nucleotides, the CDR3 is TGTGCCAGCAGCCTTGGGAGGGGGACCTATGGCTACACCTTC.